The present TCR beta chain was sequenced within a study of blood T cell repertoires in COVID-19. At the level of the study: Italy, Spain and the United States were the sources of the convalescent and acute COVID-19 samples. In each case, the material was cDNA or gDNA derived from T cells, B-cell-depleted T cells, or PBMCs.

Germline V gene sequence: CDR1 SNHLY, CDR2 FYNNEI. CDR3 length: 13 amino acids. Trimming took 7 bases from V and 5 from J, leaving 11 bases between them. Libraries were prepared by immunoSEQ multiplex PCR; TCRdb keeps only in-frame clonotypes and omits some of them. This repertoire shows approximately 260,000 clones, 65% to 90% found once; its top ten account for 4.9%. This sequence joins TRBV2 and TRBJ1-4; possible D gene TRBD1, 5 bases. Input material: peripheral blood. This clonotype was obtained from a woman of 80 years or more with active or convalescent COVID-19. The CDR3 DNA sequence: TGTGCCAGCACAGGTGGGGGGAATGAAAAACTGTTTTTT. It yields the protein CASTGGGNEKLFF.